These 17 T cell receptor beta chains originate from one sample sequenced in a study of blood T cell repertoires in COVID-19. Produced via immunoSEQ multiplex PCR; TCRdb's table is partial and in-frame only. The repertoire holds 200,000 to 250,000 clones, with about 86% as singletons. Source material: peripheral blood. These receptors all stem from a man aged 55 to 70 who had recovered from COVID-19.

This sequence joins TRBV2 and TRBJ1-5; D perhaps matches TRBD1 (6 bases). Trimming shortened V by 4 bases and J by 0 bases, and 10 bases separated the two germline ends. The CDR3 extends over 15 amino acids. CDR1 is SNHLY, CDR2 FYNNEI, per germline. The CDR3 region is CASSGTVDSNQPQHF. DNA for the CDR3: TGTGCCAGCAGTGGGACAGTGGATAGCAATCAGCCCCAGCATTTT.

A single count supports this clone. This chain connects TRBV5-1 to TRBJ2-2; weak D call: TRBD1 (6 bases). Germline CDR1 reads SGHRS; CDR2 reads YFSETQ. With 7 bases removed from V and 1 base from J, the gap between germline ends came to 11 bases. CDR3 size: 14 residues. CDR3 DNA sequence: TGCGCCAGCGCACCGGGACAGAACACCGGGGAGCTGTTTTTT. It codes for CASAPGQNTGELFF.

V is TRBV30 and J is TRBJ2-1, with TRBD2 identical over 8 bases. CDR1 GTSNPN and CDR2 SVGIG come from the germline V gene (reference sequence). CDR3 length: 14 amino acids. V dropped 3 bases and J dropped 7; count of bases not matched to a gene: 8. In DNA, the CDR3 is TGTGCCTGGAGATTAAGCGGGGGCTCGAATGAGCAGTTCTTC. Translated: CAWRLSGGSNEQFF.

The V and J genes are TRBV29-1 and TRBJ1-1, with TRBD1 matching 7 bases. Per the germline V gene, CDR1 is SQVTM and CDR2 is ANQGSEA. The junction had 9 bases not matched to a gene; V was cut back by 5 bases and J by 0 bases. The CDR3 has 15 residues. In DNA, the CDR3 is TGCAGCGTTAACCGGAGGACAGGTTTGAACACTGAAGCTTTCTTT. Amino acid sequence: CSVNRRTGLNTEAFF.

The chain is built from TRBV6-6 and TRBJ1-5; D is uncertain. The length of the CDR3 is 13 residues. Trimming left V 5 bases short and J 6 bases short, with 11 bases between. In germline, CDR1 is MNHNY, CDR2 SVGAGI (reference sequence). CDR3: CASSDGVGQPQHF. The DNA for the CDR3 is TGTGCCAGCAGTGACGGAGTAGGTCAGCCCCAGCATTTT.

This sequence joins TRBV9 and TRBJ2-1, with 13 nucleotides matching TRBD2. CDR1 is SGDLS and CDR2 is YYNGEE in the germline V gene. The V and J ends lost 4 bases and 7 bases, in that order; junction bases with no gene match: 8. The CDR3 spans 16 residues. CDR3 DNA sequence: TGTGCCAGCAGCAAAGGACTAGCGGGAGTGGTGAATGAGCAGTTCTTC. Translating gives CASSKGLAGVVNEQFF.

The chain employs TRBV7-2 and TRBJ1-2; D may be TRBD1 (5 bases). Per the germline V gene, CDR1 is SGHTA and CDR2 is FQGNSA. Trimming shortened V by 4 bases and J by 4 bases, and 13 bases separated the two germline ends. The CDR3 spans 14 residues. The DNA for the CDR3 is TGTGCCAGCAGCTCTCCAGACAGAGGCTATGGCTACACCTTC. It encodes CASSSPDRGYGYTF. Complete variable domain (other parts from reference TRBV7-2 and TRBJ1-2): GAGVSQSPSNKVTEKGKDVELRCDPISGHTALYWYRQSLGQGLEFLIYFQGNSAPDKSGLPSDRFSAERTGGSVSTLTIQRTQQEDSAVYLCASSSPDRGYGYTFGSGTRLTVV.

V usage is TRBV12-3 or TRBV12-4 and J usage is TRBJ2-7; D is undetermined. The CDR3 is made up of 12 amino acids. V shed 6 bases and J shed 3 bases, with 9 bases lying between them. Here the CDR3 reads CASSLSGYEQYF. The CDR3 nucleotides read TGTGCCAGCAGCCTATCCGGCTACGAGCAGTACTTC.

The CDR3 coding sequence is TGTGCCACTTCCGGGACAGGGGTTTATGGCTACACCTTC. Translating gives CATSGTGVYGYTF. This sequence joins TRBV19 and TRBJ1-2; 10 nucleotides match TRBD1. CDR1 is LNHDA, CDR2 SQIVND, per germline (reference sequence). J lost 5 bases, V lost 10 bases, and 7 bases had no gene match. The CDR3 extends over 13 amino acids.

CDR3 protein: CASGWNRAYEQYF. The CDR3 nucleotides are TGTGCCAGCGGATGGAACAGGGCTTACGAGCAGTACTTC. The genes are TRBV12-3 or TRBV12-4 and TRBJ2-7; D possibly corresponds to TRBD1 (6 bases). Trimming took 8 bases from V and 4 from J, leaving 15 bases between them. CDR3 length equals 13 residues.

CDR3 sequence: CASSPGGGDEQYF. CDR3 nucleotides: TGTGCCAGCAGCCCGGGGGGCGGGGACGAGCAGTACTTC. The rearrangement links TRBV7-3 to TRBJ2-7, with a possible D match to TRBD2 (7 bases). The CDR3 totals 13 residues. Germline loops: CDR1 SGHTA, CDR2 FQGTGA. Trimming removed 5 bases from V and 5 bases from J, with 13 bases in between.

The chain recombines TRBV5-1 with TRBJ1-1, with no clear D. CDR1 and CDR2 (germline): SGHRS, YFSETQ. The CDR3 loop spans 13 amino acids. V lost 2 bases to trimming and J lost 1 base, with 6 bases between them. The CDR3 region is CASSFQANTEAFF. CDR3 DNA: TGCGCCAGCAGCTTTCAGGCGAACACTGAAGCTTTCTTT.

The rearrangement uses TRBV7-2 and TRBJ2-3; 9 bases fit TRBD1. The V gene's germline CDR1 is SGHTA and CDR2 FQGNSA. The CDR3 has 14 amino acids. V trimming: 7 bases; J trimming: 6 bases; junction bases outside the gene matches: 8. CDR3 nucleotide sequence: TGTGCCAGCAAGCCGGGACAGGGTTATGATACGCAGTATTTT. This sequence encodes CASKPGQGYDTQYF.

In its sample, this clone was seen a few times. The V and J genes are TRBV19 and TRBJ1-2; tentatively, D is TRBD1 (5 bases). The germline gives CDR1 LNHDA, CDR2 SQIVND (reference sequence). The CDR3 runs 15 residues. V lost 6 bases and J lost 0, with 14 bases in between. The DNA of the CDR3 is TGTGCCAGTAGGCCCGACAGAGACACTAACTATGGCTACACCTTC. This gives the protein CASRPDRDTNYGYTF.

The chain employs TRBV18 and TRBJ1-4, with D possibly matching TRBD1 (5 bases). The CDR3 spans 16 residues. Germline V CDR1 and CDR2: KGHSH, LQKENI. Between the trimmed V and J ends, which lost 2 bases and 7 bases, there was a span of 17 bases. Here the CDR3 DNA reads TGTGCCAGCTCACCAAAAAGATCCGTTCAGGGTGAAAAACTGTTTTTT. Translated: CASSPKRSVQGEKLFF.

CDR3 residues: CASGLVLYEQFF. CDR3 bases: TGTGCTAGTGGTTTGGTACTCTATGAGCAGTTCTTC. The V and J genes are TRBV12-5 and TRBJ2-1, with unresolved D. Per germline, CDR1 LGHNT and CDR2 FRNRAP. Deletions cut 0 bases from V and 8 bases from J, with 5 bases between. This CDR3 contains 12 residues.

The V and J genes are TRBV4-1 and TRBJ1-2; possible D gene TRBD1, 6 bases. The ends were cut back, 0 bases at V and 3 bases at J, with 11 bases in the middle. This CDR3 is 15 amino acids long. Per germline, CDR1 MGHRA and CDR2 YSYEKL. For the CDR3, the DNA is TGCGCCAGCAGCCAAGATGAGGGGGTTGACTATGGCTACACCTTC. Its translation is CASSQDEGVDYGYTF.